The entry below describes one T cell receptor beta chain. The sample is drawn from a study of blood T cell repertoires in COVID-19. About the study: The study drew acute and convalescent COVID-19 samples from the United States, Italy and Spain. PBMCs, B-cell-depleted T cells, or T cells provided the cDNA or gDNA that made up the material.

Original processing methods: From reference gene primer amplification, estimates of nucleated cell counts were derived. The repertoire was sequenced with immunoSEQ multiplex PCR; TCRdb's copy has only in-frame clones and lacks some. V, J and clone size were drawn from that table, and D and trimming were deduced from the DNA. The sample has around 26,000 clones, 80% to 95% seen once. This CDR3 is built from 12 residues. CDR1 is KGHDR, CDR2 SFDVKD, per germline. V gave up 2 bases and J gave up 5 bases, with 2 bases separating them. V usage is TRBV24-1 and J usage is TRBJ2-2, with D uncertain. Source material: peripheral blood. The clonotype originates from a human donor in a cohort sampled during active COVID-19. The CDR3 DNA follows: TGTGCCACCAGTGATTCTACCGGGGAGCTGTTTTTT. This encodes CATSDSTGELFF.